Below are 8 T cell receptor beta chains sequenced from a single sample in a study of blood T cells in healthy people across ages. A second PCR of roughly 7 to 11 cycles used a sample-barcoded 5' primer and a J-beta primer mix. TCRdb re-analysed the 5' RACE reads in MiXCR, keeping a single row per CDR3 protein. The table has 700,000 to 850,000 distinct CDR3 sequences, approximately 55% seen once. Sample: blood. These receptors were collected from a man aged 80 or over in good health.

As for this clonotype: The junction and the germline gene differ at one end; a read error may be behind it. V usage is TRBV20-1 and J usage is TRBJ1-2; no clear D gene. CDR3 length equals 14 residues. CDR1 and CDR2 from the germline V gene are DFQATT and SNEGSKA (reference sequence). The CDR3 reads CSARNPTEVYDYTF. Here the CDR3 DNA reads TGCAGTGCTAGAAATCCAACAGAGGTCTATGACTACACCTTC.

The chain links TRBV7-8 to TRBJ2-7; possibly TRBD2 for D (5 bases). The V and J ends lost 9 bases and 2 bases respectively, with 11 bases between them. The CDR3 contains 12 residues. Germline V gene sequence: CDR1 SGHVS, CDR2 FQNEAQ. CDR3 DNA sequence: TGTGCCAGTAGAGCGGCGGCCTACGAGCAGTACTTC. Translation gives CASRAAAYEQYF.

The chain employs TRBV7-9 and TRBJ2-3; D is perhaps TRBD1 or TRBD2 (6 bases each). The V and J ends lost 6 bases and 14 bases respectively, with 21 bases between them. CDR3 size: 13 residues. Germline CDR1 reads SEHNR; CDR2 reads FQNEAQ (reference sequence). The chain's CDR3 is CASRQGGLRYAYF. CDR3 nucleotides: TGTGCCAGCAGGCAAGGGGGGCTCAGATACGCGTATTTT.

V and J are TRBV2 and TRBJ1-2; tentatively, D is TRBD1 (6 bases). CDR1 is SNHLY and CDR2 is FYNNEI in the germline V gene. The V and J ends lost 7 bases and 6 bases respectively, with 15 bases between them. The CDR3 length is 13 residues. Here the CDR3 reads CASKRGRGDGYTF. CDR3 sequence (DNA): TGTGCCAGCAAGAGAGGCAGGGGTGATGGCTACACCTTC.

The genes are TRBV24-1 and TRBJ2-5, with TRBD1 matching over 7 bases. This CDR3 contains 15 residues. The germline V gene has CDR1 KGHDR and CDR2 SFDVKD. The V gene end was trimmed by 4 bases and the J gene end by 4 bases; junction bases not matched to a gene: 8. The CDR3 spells CATSESGGGRETQYF. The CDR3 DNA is TGTGCCACCAGTGAGTCAGGGGGTGGTCGAGAGACCCAGTACTTC.

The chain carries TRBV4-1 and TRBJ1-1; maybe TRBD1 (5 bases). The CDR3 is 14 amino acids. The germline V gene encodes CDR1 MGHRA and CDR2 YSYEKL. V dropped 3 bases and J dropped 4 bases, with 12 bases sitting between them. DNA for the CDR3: TGCGCCAGCAGCCATCCAGGGCGTGGCACTGAAGCTTTCTTT. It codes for CASSHPGRGTEAFF.

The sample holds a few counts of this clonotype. The CDR3 reads CASSWTSNEQYF. The CDR3 DNA is TGTGCCAGCAGTTGGACTAGCAATGAGCAGTACTTC. This chain links TRBV5-4 with TRBJ2-1, with 8 bases fitting TRBD2. The J call may be mistaken, given a closer DNA end match to TRBJ2-7. Germline assignment: CDR1 SGHNT and CDR2 YYREEE (reference sequence). The CDR3 length is 12 residues.

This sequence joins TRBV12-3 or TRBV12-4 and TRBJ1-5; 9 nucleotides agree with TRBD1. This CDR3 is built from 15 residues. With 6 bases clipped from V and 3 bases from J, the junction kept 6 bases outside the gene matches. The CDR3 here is CASRRQGGFNQPQHF. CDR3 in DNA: TGTGCCAGCAGACGACAGGGGGGATTCAATCAGCCCCAGCATTTT.